This record covers a single T cell receptor beta chain. Its specificity is not known. The data stem from a study of cytomegalovirus exposure and HLA in healthy donors. General study points: Sequencing depth across donors, presence/absence analyses assumed, was roughly uniform.

The CDR3 contains 14 residues. Per the germline V gene, CDR1 is SNHLY and CDR2 is FYNNEI. The V and J ends lost 7 bases and 1 base respectively, with 11 bases between them. PCR was performed using 60 Vbeta and 13 Jbeta primers. Per the original methods: An analysis performed later counted 70 million to 90 million unique TCR beta chains (approximately 10 million of them shared). The table came from immunoSEQ multiplex PCR; TCRdb's copy has only in-frame clones and leaves some out. The DNA gave D and trimming, while V, J and clone size come from that table. The repertoire consists of about 120,000 clones, with more than 9% occurring once and the leading ten covering about 4.6%.

The TCR comes from a woman aged 18-29 years in good health and CMV-seropositive. The chain links TRBV2 to TRBJ1-3; D not certain. The specimen sequenced was PBMCs. CDR3: CASTVRGSGNTIYF. CDR3 bases: TGTGCCAGCACCGTCAGAGGGTCTGGAAACACCATATATTTT.